The clone carrying this T cell receptor beta chain appeared once. Its antigen remains unidentified. With a J-beta primer mix and a sample-barcoded 5' primer, a second PCR ran about 6 to 11 cycles. Every individual sample yielded 2.5 million or more paired-end reads (each containing CDR3). TCRdb reprocessed the 5' RACE reads via MiXCR and lists one record per CDR3 protein. This sample has about 1.8 million distinct CDR3 sequences; around half occur once, and the top ten carry approximately 2%. The entry originates in a study of blood T cells in healthy people across ages. Study-level background: Capture by template switching was about one barcoded beta molecule per two T cells. General study results and limits: With age, beta diversity per million T cells declined roughly linearly, significantly by approximately 41.

V gave up 3 bases and J gave up 3 bases, with 15 bases separating them. The germline CDR1 and CDR2 sequences are KGHSH and LQKENI. CDR3 length equals 15 residues. Caucasian individuals from Russia who were healthy and aged 6 to 90 acted as donors. Sequenced material: blood. This clonotype was obtained from a woman between 40 and 50 years old in good health. The chain carries TRBV18 and TRBJ2-7; D perhaps matches TRBD1 (6 bases). The CDR3 loop is CASSPASRGGYEQYF. The CDR3 DNA is TGTGCCAGCTCACCTGCCTCCAGGGGTGGCTACGAGCAGTACTTC.